Below, 27 T cell receptor beta chains from the same sample are listed, as sequenced in a study of response to subunit inactivated influenza vaccine. TCRdb redid the calling of the RT-PCR reads with MiXCR, one entry per CDR3 protein. The sample consists of under 550,000 distinct CDR3 sequences, under 9% of them appearing once. The material was PBMCs from blood, obtained around 25 months after vaccination. All receptors derive from a man aged 50-75 years who received an inactivated influenza vaccine.

The chain has TRBV28 and TRBJ1-2; D is perhaps TRBD1 (5 bases). Germline V lookup: CDR1 MDHEN, CDR2 SYDVKM. V was shortened by 8 bases and J by 3 bases, with 19 bases between the two germline ends. This CDR3 is 15 amino acids long. The DNA of the CDR3 is TGTGCCAGCGCCCTCTGGGCAGGGCAGTACTATGGCTACACCTTC. Its protein product is CASALWAGQYYGYTF.

Many counts were recorded for this clonotype. The rearrangement joins TRBV5-1 to TRBJ1-2, with a tentative D call TRBD1 (5 bases). Germline V gene data show CDR1 as SGHRS and CDR2 as YFSETQ. Deletions cut 2 bases from V and 2 bases from J, with 10 bases between. CDR3 size: 14 residues. CDR3 sequence: CASSLQDPNYGYTF. CDR3 coding DNA: TGCGCCAGCAGCTTACAGGATCCCAACTATGGCTACACCTTC.

The chain is built from TRBV28 and TRBJ2-3; TRBD1 matches 7 bases. The CDR3 covers 14 residues. With 6 bases clipped from V and 2 bases from J, the junction kept 5 bases outside the gene matches. Germline CDR1 MDHEN, CDR2 SYDVKM. The CDR3: CASRPTGPTDTQYF. Written as DNA, the CDR3 is TGTGCCAGCAGGCCGACAGGGCCCACAGATACGCAGTATTTT.

V and J are TRBV6-6 and TRBJ2-7; TRBD2 agrees at 11 bases. Per germline, CDR1 MNHNY and CDR2 SVGAGI (reference sequence). The CDR3 is 13 amino acids. V shed 5 bases and J 7 bases; nucleotides not matched to a gene: 4. CDR3 bases: TGTGCCAGCAGTCTAGCGGGAGGTCAGGAGCAGTACTTC. Protein sequence: CASSLAGGQEQYF.

This clonotype has at least ten counts. CDR3 sequence reads: CASSALLASSYEQYF. CDR3 nucleotide sequence: TGTGCCAGCAGCGCACTACTAGCAAGCTCCTACGAGCAGTACTTC. The chain joins TRBV7-2 to TRBJ2-7, with D perhaps matching TRBD2 (6 bases). Trimming left V 5 bases short and J 0 bases short, with 14 bases between. Germline V gene lookup returns CDR1 SGHTA and CDR2 FQGNSA. The CDR3 consists of 15 residues.

A few counts support this clonotype. The chain recombines TRBV12-3 or TRBV12-4 with TRBJ2-7; 8 bases are shared with TRBD2. After removal of 4 bases from V and 13 bases from J, the junction contained 6 bases not matched to a gene. The CDR3 sequence is 11 residues long. CDR3 nucleotide sequence: TGTGCCAGCAGTTACGGGGGGGACGTTTACTTC. It is translated as CASSYGGDVYF.

The V and J genes are TRBV20-1 and TRBJ2-2; 11 nucleotides agree with TRBD2. Germline V CDR1 and CDR2: DFQATT, SNEGSKA (reference sequence). V lost 2 bases, J lost 4 bases, and 6 bases stayed unmatched. The CDR3 totals 16 residues. CDR3 nucleotide sequence: TGCAGTGCTAGAACGGGGCTAGCGGGAGGCACCGGGGAGCTGTTTTTT. Encoded protein: CSARTGLAGGTGELFF.

The chain links TRBV19 to TRBJ1-6, with TRBD1 identical over 10 bases. Germline-derived CDR1 and CDR2 are LNHDA and SQIVND (reference sequence). The CDR3 runs to 14 residues. Losses at the gene ends were 5 bases for V and 13 bases for J; bases not matched to a gene: 8. CDR3 in amino acids: CASSAGTGVSPLHF. The DNA of the CDR3 is TGTGCCAGTAGTGCCGGGACAGGGGTATCGCCCCTCCACTTT. Full variable domain (outside the CDR3, taken from reference TRBV19 and TRBJ1-6): DGGITQSPKYLFRKEGQNVTLSCEQNLNHDAMYWYRQDPGQGLRLIYYSQIVNDFQKGDIAEGYSVSREKKESFPLTVTSAQKNPTAFYLCASSAGTGVSPLHFGNGTRLTVT.

The V and J genes are TRBV2 and TRBJ2-6; D might be TRBD1 (6 bases). CDR1 SNHLY and CDR2 FYNNEI come from the germline V gene. The CDR3 has 15 amino acids. V lost 7 bases and J lost 0, with 10 bases in between. CDR3 sequence: CASTGDNSGANVLTF. In DNA form, the CDR3 reads TGTGCCAGCACCGGGGACAACTCTGGGGCCAACGTCCTGACTTTC.

CDR3 in amino acids: CASSQDVQLGNNEQFF. For the CDR3, the DNA is TGCGCCAGCAGCCAAGATGTACAATTAGGAAACAATGAGCAGTTCTTC. This sequence joins TRBV4-3 and TRBJ2-1; D call uncertain. This CDR3 comprises 16 residues. With 0 bases removed from V and 5 bases from J, the gap between germline ends came to 14 bases. Germline values: CDR1 LGHNA, CDR2 YSLEER.

This sequence joins TRBV20-1 and TRBJ2-3; 8 nucleotides align to TRBD1. V trimming: 6 bases; J trimming: 3 bases; junction bases outside the gene matches: 5. Germline V CDR1 and CDR2: DFQATT, SNEGSKA (reference sequence). The CDR3 has 13 residues. Here the CDR3 reads CSAPGQVTDTQYF. For the CDR3, the DNA is TGCAGTGCCCCGGGACAGGTTACAGATACGCAGTATTTT.

This clonotype was counted a few times. The chain uses TRBV10-2 and TRBJ2-3, with TRBD2 identical over 8 bases. In germline, CDR1 is WSHSY, CDR2 SAAADI. V gave up 7 bases and J gave up 2 bases; unmatched junction bases: 5. There are 14 residues in the CDR3. The CDR3 region is CASNERGNTDTQYF. CDR3 bases: TGCGCCAGCAACGAGCGGGGGAACACAGATACGCAGTATTTT.

This clonotype was seen a few times. This chain joins TRBV6-1 and TRBJ2-2, with 9 bases aligning to TRBD1. V gave up 3 bases and J gave up 4 bases; unmatched junction bases: 6. Germline lookup yields CDR1 MNHNS and CDR2 SASEGT. CDR3 length equals 16 residues. For the CDR3, the DNA is TGTGCCAGCAGTGACGGACAGGGGATGGCCACCGGGGAGCTGTTTTTT. Translation: CASSDGQGMATGELFF.

This clonotype was detected ten times or more. The chain is built from TRBV12-3 or TRBV12-4 and TRBJ2-5; 7 bases fit TRBD1. CDR3 size: 14 residues. The J segment lost 4 bases and the V segment lost 1 base, leaving 3 bases of the junction unmatched. This CDR3 is CASSLGGGGETQYF. In DNA form, the CDR3 reads TGTGCCAGCAGTTTAGGAGGGGGCGGAGAGACCCAGTACTTC.

This clonotype has only a few counts. This chain links TRBV3-1 with TRBJ1-1, with 9 bases fitting TRBD1. Germline values: CDR1 LGHDT, CDR2 YNNKEL (reference sequence). V lost 3 bases to trimming and J lost 3 bases; unmatched junction nucleotides: 5. The CDR3 has 15 amino acids. The CDR3 DNA reads as TGTGCCAGCAGCCACGAGGGACAGGGCTACACTGAAGCTTTCTTT. Translation: CASSHEGQGYTEAFF.

This clonotype was counted a few times. DNA of the CDR3: TGCAGTGCTAGCTTTTACCCAGGGCTTGATACGCAGTATTTT. It translates to CSASFYPGLDTQYF. This chain links TRBV20-1 with TRBJ2-3; a possible D gene is TRBD1 (5 bases). Trimming stripped 3 bases from V and 6 bases from J, with 16 bases between. The CDR3 sequence is 14 residues long. From germline, CDR1 is DFQATT and CDR2 SNEGSKA (reference sequence).

This sequence joins TRBV7-2 and TRBJ1-1; no clear D. The CDR3 length is 14 residues. V was trimmed by 1 base and J by 5 bases, leaving 11 bases between them. The germline V gene encodes CDR1 SGHTA and CDR2 FQGNSA. CDR3 nucleotides: TGTGCCAGCAGCTTAGTTCAGGTATGGACTGAAGCTTTCTTT. Translated, it gives CASSLVQVWTEAFF.

CDR3 nucleotides: TGCAGCGTTGCATGGACAAACGTTGCCTACGAGCAGTACTTC. Its protein product is CSVAWTNVAYEQYF. This sequence joins TRBV29-1 and TRBJ2-7; TRBD1 might be the D (5 bases). Germline assignment: CDR1 SQVTM and CDR2 ANQGSEA. V was cut by 4 bases and J by 2 bases, with 15 bases left in between. The CDR3 sequence is 14 residues long.

V gene TRBV2 combines with J gene TRBJ2-3, with 14 bases matching TRBD2. The V gene end was trimmed by 6 bases and the J gene end by 5 bases; junction bases not matched to a gene: 4. The germline V gene encodes CDR1 SNHLY and CDR2 FYNNEI. The CDR3 spans 15 residues. This CDR3 is CASRRLAGGQDTQYF. Here the CDR3 DNA reads TGTGCCAGCAGGCGACTAGCGGGAGGGCAAGATACGCAGTATTTT.

In this sample, this clonotype turned up a few times. The J gene is TRBJ1-6, the V gene TRBV6-1, with no clear D. With 7 bases removed from V and 14 bases from J, the gap between germline ends came to 21 bases. The CDR3 loop spans 14 amino acids. Germline CDR1 and CDR2: MNHNS and SASEGT. The CDR3 nucleotides read TGTGCCAGCACAAGCGATGGCCGCGAGGGATCCCTCCACTTT. Amino acids: CASTSDGREGSLHF.

This clonotype was counted at least ten times. The genes are TRBV10-3 and TRBJ2-7, with 7 positions matching TRBD2. CDR3 length equals 14 residues. V was pared by 2 bases and J by 3 bases, with 4 bases of the junction left unmatched. Germline CDR1 is ENHRY and CDR2 is SYGVKD. The CDR3 nucleotides read TGTGCCATCAGTGAGCCTGGGGGGGGCTACGAGCAGTACTTC. It is translated as CAISEPGGGYEQYF.

Ten or more counts support this clonotype. V and J are TRBV5-1 and TRBJ1-1; D possibly corresponds to TRBD1 (6 bases). The CDR3 extends over 15 amino acids. The germline gives CDR1 SGHRS, CDR2 YFSETQ. Trimming removed 5 bases from V and 3 bases from J, with 17 bases in between. The CDR3 DNA reads as TGCGCCAGCAGGCCGGAAGGGGGGGAGGACACTGAAGCTTTCTTT. Translating it yields CASRPEGGEDTEAFF.

The chain couples TRBV12-3 or TRBV12-4 to TRBJ2-7, with TRBD2 as a possible D gene (5 bases). V was pared by 1 base and J by 6 bases, with 10 bases between. There are 13 residues in the CDR3. In nucleotides, the CDR3 is TGTGCCAGCAGTTTAGGAGGGTGGGGCGAGCAGTACTTC. This encodes CASSLGGWGEQYF.

This clonotype was picked up many times. The chain joins TRBV28 to TRBJ2-3; the match to TRBD1 covers 9 bases. Unmatched junction bases numbered 4, after V lost 5 bases and J lost 1 base. CDR1 and CDR2 from the germline V gene are MDHEN and SYDVKM. The CDR3 spans 15 residues. CDR3 sequence (DNA): TGTGCCAGCAGTAACAGGGGGCAAGGCACAGATACGCAGTATTTT. Protein sequence: CASSNRGQGTDTQYF.

The chain's CDR3 is CATSRPLGGVIYEQYF. CDR3 bases: TGTGCCACCAGCAGACCCTTAGGGGGAGTGATCTACGAGCAGTACTTC. The rearrangement joins TRBV15 to TRBJ2-7; TRBD1 is a possible D gene (6 bases). Germline V lookup: CDR1 LNHNV, CDR2 YYDKDF (reference sequence). This CDR3 region has 16 residues. Trimming stripped 2 bases from V and 3 bases from J, with 17 bases between. Together with reference TRBV15 and TRBJ2-7, the CDR3 gives the full variable domain: DAMVIQNPRYQVTQFGKPVTLSCSQTLNHNVMYWYQQKSSQAPKLLFHYYDKDFNNEADTPDNFQSRRPNTSFCFLDIRSPGLGDTAMYLCATSRPLGGVIYEQYFGPGTRLTVT.

This clonotype was counted at least ten times. An end of the junction differs from the germline gene, which may be a read error. The chain is built from TRBV14 and TRBJ2-2, with D hard to call. CDR3 size: 13 residues. Germline CDR1 SGHDN, CDR2 FVKESK. The CDR3 loop reads CASSQGLTGELFF. The CDR3 coding sequence is TGCGCCAGCAGCCAAGGTCTCACCGGGGAGCTGTTTTTT.

This clonotype was recorded many times. This chain uses TRBV12-3 or TRBV12-4 with TRBJ2-5; D is possibly TRBD2 (6 bases). Trimming removed 4 bases from V and 2 bases from J, with 11 bases in between. The CDR3 has 14 residues. The CDR3 sequence is CASSSPGGQETQYF. Here the CDR3 DNA reads TGTGCCAGCAGTTCCCCCGGGGGTCAAGAGACCCAGTACTTC.